One sample yielded the 19 T cell receptor beta chains listed below, sequenced in a study of siplizumab effects on memory and regulatory T cells. Assay: immunoSEQ multiplex PCR; the TCRdb copy retains only in-frame clones and omits some. The data contain some 120,000 clones, around 94% of them singletons. Sample: non-Treg CD4+ T cells sorted from blood. The receptors shown here come from a human donor in good health.

The chain has TRBV7-9 and TRBJ2-3, with 12 positions matching TRBD2. V gave up 5 bases and J gave up 14 bases; unmatched junction bases: 11. Germline-derived CDR1 and CDR2 are SEHNR and FQNEAQ (reference sequence). The CDR3 is 14 amino acids. The CDR3 spells CASSLQTSGSPMYF. The CDR3 DNA reads as TGTGCCAGCAGCCTTCAGACTAGCGGGAGCCCGATGTATTTT.

The CDR3 bases are TGTGCCAGCATACGCGAGAGCTCCTACAATGAGCAGTTCTTC. As protein: CASIRESSYNEQFF. This chain uses TRBV7-6 with TRBJ2-1; D unclear. This CDR3 is built from 14 residues. V lost 7 bases and J lost 0, with 10 bases in between. Germline V lookup: CDR1 SGHVS, CDR2 FNYEAQ.

The chain recombines TRBV5-1 with TRBJ2-1, with D hard to call. The CDR3 length is 12 residues. V shed 1 base and J shed 5 bases, with 4 bases lying between them. Germline values: CDR1 SGHRS, CDR2 YFSETQ. CDR3 coding DNA: TGCGCCAGCAGCTTGTCAGACAATGAGCAGTTCTTC. Translated: CASSLSDNEQFF.

Notes on this clone: Other DNA sequences from this sample encode an identical CDR3 as well. The V call is TRBV7-6, the J call TRBJ1-5; D gene unclear. V was clipped by 1 base and J by 5 bases, with 6 bases between them. Germline V gives CDR1 SGHVS, CDR2 FNYEAQ. CDR3 length: 13 amino acids. Written as DNA, the CDR3 is TGTGCCAGCAGCTTAGTACACGATCAGCCCCAGCATTTT. Protein sequence: CASSLVHDQPQHF.

This rearrangement joins TRBV11-2 to TRBJ1-4; no definite D call. The CDR3 runs to 14 residues. Looked up from germline, CDR1 is SGHAT and CDR2 is FQNNGV. V dropped 3 bases and J dropped 0 bases, with 5 bases sitting between them. Here the CDR3 reads CASSFQPTNEKLFF. For the CDR3, the DNA is TGTGCCAGCAGCTTTCAACCAACTAATGAAAAACTGTTTTTT. The full variable domain, rest sourced from reference TRBV11-2 and TRBJ1-4, is EAGVAQSPRYKIIEKRQSVAFWCNPISGHATLYWYQQILGQGPKLLIQFQNNGVVDDSQLPKDRFSAERLKGVDSTLKIQPAKLEDSAVYLCASSFQPTNEKLFFGSGTQLSVL.

The gene calls are TRBV19 and TRBJ2-7; TRBD1 matches at 7 bases. The germline V gene encodes CDR1 LNHDA and CDR2 SQIVND (reference sequence). The CDR3 is made up of 15 amino acids. J lost 0 bases, V lost 3 bases, and 5 bases had no gene match. The CDR3 sequence: CASSILTGSSYEQYF. CDR3 DNA sequence: TGTGCCAGTAGTATCCTGACAGGGAGCTCCTACGAGCAGTACTTC.

The rearrangement links TRBV15 to TRBJ1-1, with D uncertain. This CDR3 contains 12 residues. The germline gives CDR1 LNHNV, CDR2 YYDKDF (reference sequence). V lost 1 base, J lost 5 bases, and 5 bases lay in between. CDR3 sequence: CATSRVLTEAFF. For the CDR3, the DNA is TGTGCCACCAGCAGAGTGTTGACTGAAGCTTTCTTT.

The chain's CDR3 is CASSPQREQYF. In DNA, the CDR3 is TGTGCCAGCAGCCCGCAGCGAGAGCAGTACTTC. The chain carries TRBV7-9 and TRBJ2-7, with unresolved D. The V gene's germline CDR1 is SEHNR and CDR2 FQNEAQ (reference sequence). V shed 5 bases and J shed 7 bases, with 9 bases lying between them. The CDR3 runs 11 residues.

The V call is TRBV5-1, the J call TRBJ2-7, with 8 bases fitting TRBD2. The CDR3 consists of 13 residues. The germline CDR1 and CDR2 sequences are SGHRS and YFSETQ. With V trimmed by 5 bases and J by 4 bases, 5 bases remained unmatched. In nucleotides, the CDR3 is TGCGCCAGCAGGTATAGCGGGGTATACGAGCAGTACTTC. Protein: CASRYSGVYEQYF.

This clone was recorded a few times. V gene TRBV6-1 combines with J gene TRBJ1-3; D uncertain. CDR3 length equals 13 residues. With 5 bases removed from V and 8 bases from J, the gap between germline ends came to 13 bases. The germline gives CDR1 MNHNS, CDR2 SASEGT. The CDR3 reads CASSQRVGDTIYF. The CDR3 DNA is TGTGCCAGCAGTCAGCGTGTCGGGGACACCATATATTTT.

This chain connects TRBV18 to TRBJ2-3; TRBD2 matches at 9 bases. This CDR3 region has 18 residues. Unmatched junction bases numbered 11, after V lost 0 bases and J lost 4 bases. The germline gives CDR1 KGHSH, CDR2 LQKENI. This CDR3 is CASSPPYGGGASADTQYF. CDR3 DNA sequence: TGTGCCAGCTCACCACCATACGGCGGGGGGGCCTCGGCAGATACGCAGTATTTT.

J is TRBJ1-3 and V is TRBV7-9, with TRBD1 as a possible D gene (5 bases). Trimming removed 5 bases at V and 8 bases at J, with 19 bases between. This CDR3 has 15 amino acids. Germline lookup yields CDR1 SEHNR and CDR2 FQNEAQ (reference sequence). The CDR3 DNA reads as TGTGCCAGCAGCCAGGGACCCCCTAACGCGGACACCATATATTTT. Protein: CASSQGPPNADTIYF.

The V and J genes are TRBV4-1 and TRBJ2-7; 10 nucleotides line up with TRBD2. CDR1 and CDR2 (germline): MGHRA, YSYEKL. The junction had 6 bases not matched to a gene; V was cut back by 2 bases and J by 5 bases. The CDR3 totals 15 residues. CDR3 coding DNA: TGCGCCAGCAGCCAATTGGGGACTAGCGTAGACGAGCAGTACTTC. It translates to CASSQLGTSVDEQYF.

V and J are TRBV18 and TRBJ1-2, with 9 bases lining up with TRBD1. The CDR3 covers 15 residues. CDR1 and CDR2 (germline): KGHSH, LQKENI. V shed 4 bases and J 3 bases; nucleotides not matched to a gene: 6. CDR3 loop: CASSRGQGEYYGYTF. In nucleotides, the CDR3 is TGTGCCAGCTCACGGGGACAGGGAGAATACTATGGCTACACCTTC.

This clone has just one count. CDR3 loop: CASSILGTGNTIYF. CDR3 coding DNA: TGTGCCAGTAGTATTTTGGGGACTGGAAACACCATATATTTT. The genes are TRBV19 and TRBJ1-3; D gene unclear. V was cut by 3 bases and J by 2 bases, with 8 bases left in between. This CDR3 is built from 14 residues. Per the germline V gene, CDR1 is LNHDA and CDR2 is SQIVND (reference sequence).

This chain joins TRBV5-1 and TRBJ1-2; D remains ambiguous. The CDR3 runs to 13 residues. V gave up 4 bases and J gave up 7 bases, with 14 bases separating them. Germline values: CDR1 SGHRS, CDR2 YFSETQ. CDR3 sequence reads: CASSPIEAGGYTF. CDR3 in DNA: TGCGCCAGCAGCCCCATAGAGGCTGGTGGCTACACCTTC.

The chain joins TRBV18 to TRBJ2-7; 10 bases match TRBD1. V was pared by 6 bases and J by 3 bases, with 8 bases of the junction left unmatched. CDR3 length: 15 residues. The germline V gene has CDR1 KGHSH and CDR2 LQKENI. The CDR3 reads CASSTGTGDFYEQYF. The DNA of the CDR3 is TGTGCCAGCTCTACAGGGACAGGGGACTTCTACGAGCAGTACTTC.

This CDR3 reads CASSPISGIVNEQFF. The CDR3 bases are TGCGCCAGCAGCCCTATCTCAGGGATAGTCAATGAGCAGTTCTTC. The rearrangement uses TRBV5-1 and TRBJ2-1, with a tentative D call TRBD1 (5 bases). V was clipped by 4 bases and J by 6 bases, with 17 bases between them. CDR1 is SGHRS, CDR2 YFSETQ, per germline. The CDR3 contains 15 residues. The whole variable domain, remainder taken from reference TRBV5-1 and TRBJ2-1, is KAGVTQTPRYLIKTRGQQVTLSCSPISGHRSVSWYQQTPGQGLQFLFEYFSETQRNKGNFPGRFSGRQFSNSRSEMNVSTLELGDSALYLCASSPISGIVNEQFFGPGTRLTVL.

The J gene is TRBJ2-7, the V gene TRBV30; perhaps TRBD1 as D (5 bases). CDR1 GTSNPN and CDR2 SVGIG come from the germline V gene (reference sequence). The CDR3 has 15 residues. Deletions cut 2 bases from V and 2 bases from J, with 16 bases between. The CDR3 loop reads CAWSSTELLTYEQYF. The CDR3 nucleotides read TGTGCCTGGAGTTCGACAGAACTCCTGACCTACGAGCAGTACTTC.